This TCR beta chain was identified in a study of T cell changes during pregnancy in multiple sclerosis. TCRdb keeps only in-frame clones here, not all; method: immunoSEQ multiplex PCR. The data show some 24,000 clones, about nine tenths seen once. A single count supports this clone. The CDR3 totals 15 residues. J lost 4 bases, V lost 3 bases, and 10 bases had no gene match. Germline CDR1 SQVTM, CDR2 ANQGSEA. This receptor was identified in a female donor in good health, enrolled as a control in a pregnancy study. The material sequenced was CD8+ T cells from peripheral blood mononuclear cells, taken in the third trimester of pregnancy. V and J are TRBV29-1 and TRBJ2-7; 9 nucleotides line up with TRBD1. The CDR3 DNA is TGCAGCGTTGAGGCCCGGGACAGGGCAGGGTACGAGCAGTACTTC. It is translated as CSVEARDRAGYEQYF.